This T cell receptor (beta chain) was identified during a study of T-cell reconstitution after alpha-beta-depleted transplantation in children. The CDR3 contains 15 residues. The ends were cut back, 1 base at V and 8 bases at J, with 15 bases in the middle. Per the germline V gene, CDR1 is SGHRS and CDR2 is YFSETQ. The library targeted TCRbeta and was prepared with unique molecular identifiers. MiXCR was run by TCRdb on the PCR reads, yielding one entry per CDR3 protein. The sample includes around 580,000 distinct CDR3 sequences, about 23% of them seen just once. Notes on the study in general: Some patients owed their high day-60 TCRbeta diversity to surviving recipient T cells and thymic progenitors. When one year had passed after transplant, most T-cell counts and diversity came from newly produced T cells.

A word on this clonotype: The antigen remains undetermined.

The chain joins TRBV5-1 to TRBJ1-4; tentative D call: TRBD1 (5 bases). Specimen: PBMCs, mostly from graft donor cells, collected 360 days after TCRalphabeta/CD19-depleted stem cell transplant. The TCR comes from a boy younger than two who had a stem cell transplant for acute myeloid leukemia, so the T cells may come from the graft donor. CDR3 in amino acids: CASSLLGRDGEKLFF. The CDR3, as DNA: TGCGCCAGCAGCTTGTTGGGCAGGGACGGCGAAAAACTGTTTTTT.